The T cell receptor (beta chain) under discussion was sequenced for a study of T cell responses to AZD1222 COVID-19 vaccine (dated by TCRdb to about 2021). For the wider study: A total of 233 trial participants underwent TCR sequencing, of whom 207 received two doses of AZD1222 and around 26 received two doses of the MenACWY control vaccine. Trial participants were enrolled by age into subgroups of 18-55, 56-69 and 70-plus years, and around 150, 28 and 57 TCR-sequenced participants, respectively, were included in these subgroups. What the work shows at the level of the full study, not this receptor alone: Only six AZD1222 recipients were SARS-CoV-2 seropositive at baseline, limiting conclusions about previously exposed vaccinees. Epitopes outside the regions mutated in the B.1.351 and B.1.1.7 variants were reportedly recognized by nearly half of the unique spike-specific TCRs. In the small 56-69-year group, the increase in depth fell short of significance, most likely because of low power. A significant rise in spike-specific TCR breadth and depth was observed after two AZD1222 doses relative to day 0 and relative to MenACWY recipients. Participants were mostly white British and included more females than males, and it was suggested by the authors that clonal diversity may have been underestimated. No day 14 peak-response samples were available, so repertoires were characterized only after the peak T cell response. The vaccine-associated CD4 TCRs covered the entire spike protein, and the dominant responses fell in regions 160-218 and 743-854.

The CDR3 regions of human TCRbeta chains were subjected to immunosequencing. As for the authors' bioinformatics: TCRs in the repertoires were matched against a reference library of SARS-CoV-2-specific TCRs that had been generated with the MIRA antigen-specificity platform. Breadth meant the fraction of unique TCRs that were SARS-CoV-2-associated, whereas depth meant the fraction of total T cells that were SARS-CoV-2-associated. Each spike-specific TCR was assigned to its reactive spike region and to a CD4 or CD8 class using the MIRA data. Log10-transformed breadth and depth values were compared by one-way ANOVA with Sidak's multiple comparisons tests. Not all clones reach the TCRdb copy of this immuneACCESS table, which keeps in-frame sequences only. Checked studies attribute under half of the gap to unresolved V genes and leave the rest unexplained. The D gene and trimming were derived from the DNA, and the V and J assignments and clone size from that table. The sample table records approximately 130,000 clones; roughly 90% of these occur just once. The top ten constitute 4.5% to 7% of the sample.

The sample's time point label, decoded: about 28 days (+/-7) after the second vaccine dose. AZD1222 recipients with second doses at about 4 weeks or about 12 weeks were pooled, because spike-specific TCR depth and breadth did not differ between schedules. Vaccinee samples came from UK trials COV001 and COV002, including a single-blind randomized controlled phase 2/3 trial of AZD1222 (ChAdOx1 nCoV-19) in healthy adults. Trial participant PBMC samples were collected at day 0 and day 28 after the second dose for TCRbeta chain sequencing. About this clone itself: Its antigen target is currently unknown. No base-level quality is on record; no much larger clone is a single base apart.

Specimen: peripheral blood, collected 28 days after the second AZD1222 dose. The receptor was isolated from an adult who received the AZD1222 COVID-19 vaccine.

The CDR3 here reads CASSQDPGLDSYEQYF. The nucleotide sequence is TGCGCCAGCAGCCAAGACCCAGGACTGGACTCCTACGAGCAGTACTTC. Here the chain combines TRBV4-1 and TRBJ2-7; TRBD2 is a possible D gene, resting on 5 matching bases. Including cysteine and phenylalanine, the CDR3 has 16 amino acids. CDR3 DNA is the only sequence kept; it has 48 bases, read in frame from the first base. The germline V gene provides CDR1 MGHRA and CDR2 YSYEKL. V loses 0 bases, J loses 0 bases, and the germline ends lie 12 bases apart.